This T cell receptor (beta chain) is drawn from a study of blood T cell repertoires in COVID-19. Background on the study: Samples representing acute and convalescent COVID-19 were sourced from the United States, Italy and Spain.

Regarding this clone: Additional DNA sequences in this sample encode the identical CDR3.

Authors' data handling: Estimation of nucleated cell counts relied on the amplification of reference gene primers. The method was immunoSEQ multiplex PCR; TCRdb's version includes in-frame clones alone and lacks a portion of them. V and J calls and clone size are given by that table; D and trimming were obtained from the DNA. The data show roughly 280,000 clones, around 87% seen once. The CDR3 covers 14 residues. The V gene's germline CDR1 is LNHDA and CDR2 SQIVND (reference sequence). The trim removed 4 bases at V and 0 bases at J, leaving 2 bases unmatched. The rearrangement links TRBV19 to TRBJ2-7, with 8 bases identical to TRBD1. This receptor was taken from a man aged 18 to 30 with active or convalescent COVID-19. The sample consisted of peripheral blood. The CDR3 DNA follows: TGTGCCAGTAGTACAGGACAGGGCTCCTACGAGCAGTACTTC. Its protein is CASSTGQGSYEQYF.